The clone carrying this T cell receptor (beta chain) was counted between two and nine times. No antigen is known for it. The data derive from a study of vaccination and CD4 T cells after COVID-19. Regarding treatment: approximately 9-day PBMC culture with coronavirus spike peptide pools or control peptides (ViraFEST assay). It was before the COVID-19 pandemic (2011-2018) that the unexposed donor's CD4+ T cells were collected. For ViraFEST, peptide pools expanded antigen-specific T cells, after which the TCRs were sequenced. The Oncomine TCR Beta short-read assay sequenced DNA from cultured CD4+ T cells. The source of extracted genomic DNA was cultured CD4+ T cells. TCRdb reprocessed the PCR reads with MiXCR, giving one entry per CDR3 protein. The data contain some 7,200 distinct CDR3 sequences, around two fifths of them singletons. CDR3 length: 16 residues. Looked up from germline, CDR1 is MNHNS and CDR2 is SASEGT. Trimming pared 7 bases from V and 5 bases from J, leaving 20 bases between.

This sequence was found in a human donor in good health. Sequences were obtained from CD4+ T cells from blood, cultured in vitro. The chain has TRBV6-1 and TRBJ2-2, with a tentative D call TRBD1 (7 bases). CDR3 protein: CASKSTGEVYTGELFF. The CDR3 DNA reads TGTGCCAGCAAGAGTACAGGGGAGGTATATACCGGGGAGCTGTTTTTT.